Shown below are 4 T cell receptor beta chains from a single sample sequenced in a study of T cells after yellow fever vaccination. From the 5' RACE reads, TCRdb called clonotypes with MiXCR, one entry per CDR3 protein. The top ten clones hold 3% to 4% of a sample with about 300,000 distinct CDR3 sequences, 8.5% to 10% of them seen once. The material was CD4+ T cells sorted from PBMCs, obtained 5 days after the yellow fever booster vaccination. The receptors stem from a man between 18 and 29 years old who received the YFV17D yellow fever vaccine.

This clonotype has just a few counts. The chain employs TRBV9 and TRBJ2-3; TRBD2 matches 7 bases. Germline lookup yields CDR1 SGDLS and CDR2 YYNGEE. V lost 3 bases to trimming and J lost 5 bases; unmatched junction nucleotides: 6. The CDR3 has 14 residues. This CDR3 is CASSALGGIDTQYF. CDR3 sequence (DNA): TGTGCCAGCAGCGCGTTGGGGGGGATAGATACGCAGTATTTT.

The genes are TRBV7-3 and TRBJ2-5, with 8 bases identical to TRBD2. V dropped 5 bases and J dropped 5; count of bases not matched to a gene: 10. The CDR3 contains 15 residues. The germline V gene has CDR1 SGHTA and CDR2 FQGTGA. This CDR3 reads CASSLLGGESETQYF. DNA for the CDR3: TGTGCCAGCAGCCTCCTCGGGGGGGAGAGTGAGACCCAGTACTTC.

This clonotype was picked up a small number of times. V gene TRBV11-2 combines with J gene TRBJ1-3; no clear D. This CDR3 region has 15 residues. Germline V lookup: CDR1 SGHAT, CDR2 FQNNGV. V lost 1 base, J lost 1 base, and 8 bases lay in between. The CDR3: CASSLGTPSGNTIYF. The CDR3, as DNA: TGTGCCAGCAGCTTAGGAACACCGTCTGGAAACACCATATATTTT.

This clonotype was seen a few times. J is TRBJ2-6 and V is TRBV3-1; D gene uncertain. Germline V gene sequence: CDR1 LGHDT, CDR2 YNNKEL (reference sequence). V shed 4 bases and J shed 0 bases, with 16 bases lying between them. This CDR3 is built from 18 residues. The CDR3 loop is CASSRVGILSSGANVLTF. CDR3 in DNA: TGTGCCAGCAGCCGGGTGGGGATCCTGAGCTCTGGGGCCAACGTCCTGACTTTC.